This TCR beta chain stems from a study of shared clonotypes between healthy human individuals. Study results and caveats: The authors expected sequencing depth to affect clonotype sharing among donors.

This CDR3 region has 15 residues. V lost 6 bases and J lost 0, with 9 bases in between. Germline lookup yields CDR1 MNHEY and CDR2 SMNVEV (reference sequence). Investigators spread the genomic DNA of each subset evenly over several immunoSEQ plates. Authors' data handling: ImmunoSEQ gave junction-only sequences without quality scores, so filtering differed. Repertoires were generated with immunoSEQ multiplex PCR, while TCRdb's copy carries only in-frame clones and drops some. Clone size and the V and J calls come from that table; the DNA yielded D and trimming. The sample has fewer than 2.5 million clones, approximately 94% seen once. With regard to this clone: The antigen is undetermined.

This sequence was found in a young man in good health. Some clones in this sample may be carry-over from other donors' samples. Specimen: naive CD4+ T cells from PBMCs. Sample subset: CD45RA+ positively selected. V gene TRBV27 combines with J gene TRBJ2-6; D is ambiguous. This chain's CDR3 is CASRPPSSGANVLTF. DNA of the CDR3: TGTGCCAGCAGGCCCCCGAGCTCTGGGGCCAACGTCCTGACTTTC. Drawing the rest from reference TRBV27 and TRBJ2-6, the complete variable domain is EAQVTQNPRYLITVTGKKLTVTCSQNMNHEYMSWYRQDPGLGLRQIYYSMNVEVTDKGDVPEGYKVSRKEKRNFPLILESPSPNQTSLYFCASRPPSSGANVLTFGAGSRLTVL.